The rows below give T cell receptor beta chains drawn from one sample of a study of cytomegalovirus exposure and HLA in healthy donors. Produced via immunoSEQ multiplex PCR; TCRdb's table is partial and in-frame only. Among some 110,000 clones listed, under 80% were seen once. The sample consisted of PBMCs. The receptors here all came from a woman in her sixties or seventies in good health and CMV-seropositive. Each CDR3 is given with its conserved first and last residue. D genes are given only for firm matches. Expanded clones get a size class; other rows say once, few or many, or leave the size out.

J | V | D | size | DNA | CDR3
TRBJ2-2 | TRBV10-2 | TRBD1 | . | TGCGCCAGCAGTGAAAGGACAGGGGTGGGCGGGGAGCTGTTTTTT | CASSERTGVGGELFF
TRBJ2-3 | TRBV4-3 | TRBD2 | few | TGCGCCAGCAGCCAAGACGGGCAAGCGGGGGGGCCGATTTCAGATACGCAGTATTTT | CASSQDGQAGGPISDTQYF
TRBJ2-2 | TRBV6-6 | . | . | TGTGCCAGCAGTTTAGTTAACACCGGGGAGCTGTTTTTT | CASSLVNTGELFF
TRBJ1-1 | TRBV29-1 | TRBD1 | . | TGCAGCGTCCGGACAGGAGCCAACACTGAAGCTTTCTTT | CSVRTGANTEAFF
TRBJ1-2 | TRBV9 | TRBD1 | . | TGTGCCAGCAGCGTTGGGACAGAGGCTGGCTACACCTTC | CASSVGTEAGYTF
TRBJ1-2 | TRBV19 | . | few | TGTGCCAGTAGTATAGGTGGAATAGAATCGCTCGGGGGCTACACCTTC | CASSIGGIESLGGYTF
TRBJ2-5 | TRBV5-1 | . | few | TGCGCCAGCAGCTTGACGGGTATTGGAGAGACCCAGTACTTC | CASSLTGIGETQYF
TRBJ1-2 | TRBV7-2 | . | . | TGTGCCAGCAGCCGGGATGGGTCCGGCTACACCTTC | CASSRDGSGYTF
TRBJ1-4 | TRBV6-5 | . | . | TGTGCCAGCAGTTACTGGGATCCATCGCGGGGCGAAAAACTGTTTTTT | CASSYWDPSRGEKLFF
TRBJ2-3 | TRBV5-1 | . | . | TGCGCCAGCAGCGTGACGGGGGATACGCAGTATTTT | CASSVTGDTQYF
TRBJ2-1 | TRBV7-2 | . | . | TGTGCCAGCAGCAAAAGACGGGACTACAATGAGCAGTTCTTC | CASSKRRDYNEQFF
TRBJ2-1 | TRBV7-2 | . | . | TGTGCCAGCAGCTCCCTTAACAATGAGCAGTTCTTC | CASSSLNNEQFF
TRBJ2-7 | TRBV27 | TRBD2 | once | TGTGCCAGCAGTTCCGGACTAGCACTCCACGAGCAGTACTTC | CASSSGLALHEQYF
TRBJ2-1 | TRBV11-3 | . | . | TGTGCCAGCAGCTTAGATGGGAGTGCGGCGGATCCTTGGAATGAGCAGTTCTTC | CASSLDGSAADPWNEQFF
TRBJ2-2 | TRBV4-1 | TRBD2 | few | TGCGCCAGCAGCCATAGCGGGAGTAACACCGGGGAGCTGTTTTTT | CASSHSGSNTGELFF
TRBJ2-5 | TRBV6-4 | TRBD1 | . | TGTGCCAACCCGACAGGGCAAGAGACCCAGTACTTC | CANPTGQETQYF